This note documents a single T cell receptor (beta chain) sequence. The target antigen is unknown. This record belongs to a study of cytomegalovirus exposure and HLA in healthy donors. Study in general: The roughly 120 validation repertoires, a later analysis reported, used the same platform as the 550 to 700 repertoires from the first cohort.

Assay: immunoSEQ multiplex PCR; the TCRdb copy retains only in-frame clones and omits some. The top ten hold 0.8% to 0.85% of the sample, which has more than 300,000 clones, 80% to 90% seen once. CDR3 length: 14 residues. V lost 2 bases and J lost 7, with 12 bases in between. The V gene's germline CDR1 is MNHEY and CDR2 SMNVEV (reference sequence). Findings of the study overall: According to the study, some 160 TCR beta chains were cytomegalovirus-associated.

The approximately 120-subject validation cohort, separate from the roughly 670-subject first cohort, included the donors. Sequencing input: PBMCs. The TCR comes from a woman aged 18-35 years in good health and CMV-seronegative. The chain employs TRBV27 and TRBJ2-1; TRBD2 might be the D (5 bases). CDR3 nucleotide sequence: TGTGCCAGCAGTTTAGGCGGAGGTTCAAATGAGCAGTTCTTC. It is translated as CASSLGGGSNEQFF.